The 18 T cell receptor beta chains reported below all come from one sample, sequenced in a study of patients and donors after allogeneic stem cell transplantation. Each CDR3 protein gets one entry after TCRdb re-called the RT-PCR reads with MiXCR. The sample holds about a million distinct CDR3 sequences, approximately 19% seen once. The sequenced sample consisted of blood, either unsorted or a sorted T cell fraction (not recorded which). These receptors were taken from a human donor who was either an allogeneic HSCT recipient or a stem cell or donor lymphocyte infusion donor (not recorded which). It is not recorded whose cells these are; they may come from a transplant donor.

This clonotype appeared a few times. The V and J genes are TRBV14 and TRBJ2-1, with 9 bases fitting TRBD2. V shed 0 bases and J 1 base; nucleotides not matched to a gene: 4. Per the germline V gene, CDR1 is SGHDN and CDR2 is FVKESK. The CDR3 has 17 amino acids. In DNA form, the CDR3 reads TGTGCCAGCAGCCAAGAAGAGCGGGGGGAGTCCTACAATGAGCAGTTCTTC. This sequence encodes CASSQEERGESYNEQFF.

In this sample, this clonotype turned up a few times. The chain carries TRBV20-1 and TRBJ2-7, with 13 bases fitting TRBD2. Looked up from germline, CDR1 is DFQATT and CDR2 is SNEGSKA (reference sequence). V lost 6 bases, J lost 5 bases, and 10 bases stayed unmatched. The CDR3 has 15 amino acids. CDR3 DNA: TGCAGTGCAAGTCCCAGGACTAGCGGGAGTAACGAGCAGTACTTC. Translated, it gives CSASPRTSGSNEQYF.

CDR3 in amino acids: CASSKEGVGNSPLHF. The CDR3 DNA follows: TGTGCCAGCAGCAAAGAGGGGGTTGGTAATTCACCCCTCCACTTT. The chain has TRBV28 and TRBJ1-6; tentative D call: TRBD1 (6 bases). V was shortened by 6 bases and J by 6 bases, with 15 bases between the two germline ends. The CDR3 is made up of 15 amino acids. Germline loops: CDR1 MDHEN, CDR2 SYDVKM.

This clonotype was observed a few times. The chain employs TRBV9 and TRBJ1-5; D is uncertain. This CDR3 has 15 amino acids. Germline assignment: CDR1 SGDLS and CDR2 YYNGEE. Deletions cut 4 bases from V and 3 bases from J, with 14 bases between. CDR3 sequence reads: CASSPYGRVNQPQHF. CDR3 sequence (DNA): TGTGCCAGCAGCCCCTACGGGAGGGTCAATCAGCCCCAGCATTTT.

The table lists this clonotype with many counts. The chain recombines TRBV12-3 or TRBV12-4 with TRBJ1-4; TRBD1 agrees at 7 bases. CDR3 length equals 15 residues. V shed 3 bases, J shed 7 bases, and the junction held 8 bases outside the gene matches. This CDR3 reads CASSFGTGVGEKLFF. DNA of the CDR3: TGTGCCAGCAGTTTTGGAACAGGGGTCGGTGAAAAACTGTTTTTT.

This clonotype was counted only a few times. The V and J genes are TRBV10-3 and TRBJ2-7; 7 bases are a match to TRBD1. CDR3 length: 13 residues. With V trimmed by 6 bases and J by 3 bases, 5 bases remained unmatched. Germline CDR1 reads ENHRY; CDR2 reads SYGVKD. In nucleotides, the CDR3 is TGTGCCATCAGGGGGACAGCCGGCTACGAGCAGTACTTC. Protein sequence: CAIRGTAGYEQYF.

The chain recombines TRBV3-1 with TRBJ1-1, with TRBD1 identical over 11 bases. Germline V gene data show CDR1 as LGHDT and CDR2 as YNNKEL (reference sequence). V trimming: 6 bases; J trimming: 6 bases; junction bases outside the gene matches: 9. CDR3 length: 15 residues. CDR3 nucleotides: TGTGCCAGCAGGCGGGACAGGGGGATGGACGCTGAAGCTTTCTTT. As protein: CASRRDRGMDAEAFF. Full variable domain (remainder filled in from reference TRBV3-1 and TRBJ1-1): DTAVSQTPKYLVTQMGNDKSIKCEQNLGHDTMYWYKQDSKKFLKIMFSYNNKELIINETVPNRFSPKSPDKAHLNLHINSLELGDSAVYFCASRRDRGMDAEAFFGQGTRLTVV.

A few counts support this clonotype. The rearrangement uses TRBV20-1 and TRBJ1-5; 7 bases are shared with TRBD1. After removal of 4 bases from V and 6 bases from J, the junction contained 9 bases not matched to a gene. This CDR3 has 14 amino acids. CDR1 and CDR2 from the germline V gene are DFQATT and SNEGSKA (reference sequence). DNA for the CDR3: TGCAGTGCTAAGATCACAGGGGTCGGTCAGCCCCAGCATTTT. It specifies CSAKITGVGQPQHF.

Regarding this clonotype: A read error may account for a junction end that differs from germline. The CDR3 region is CASSLMPGGGTEVFF. Written as DNA, the CDR3 is TGTGCCAGCAGCTTAATGCCAGGGGGTGGCACTGAAGTTTTCTTT. The chain is built from TRBV7-3 and TRBJ1-1; 7 bases match TRBD1. CDR1 and CDR2 (germline): SGHTA, FQGTGA. The CDR3 has 15 residues.

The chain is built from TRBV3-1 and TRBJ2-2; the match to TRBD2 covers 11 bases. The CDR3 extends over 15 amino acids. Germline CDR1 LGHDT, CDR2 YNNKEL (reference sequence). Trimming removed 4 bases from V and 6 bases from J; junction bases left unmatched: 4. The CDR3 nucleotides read TGTGCCAGCAGCCGTAGCGGGAGGGTTGCCGGGGAGCTGTTTTTT. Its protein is CASSRSGRVAGELFF.

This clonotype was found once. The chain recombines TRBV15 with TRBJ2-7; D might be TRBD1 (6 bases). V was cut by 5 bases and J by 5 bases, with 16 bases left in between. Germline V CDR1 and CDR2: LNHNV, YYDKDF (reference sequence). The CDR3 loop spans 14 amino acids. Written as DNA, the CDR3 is TGTGCCACCAGCCACGGGCAGGGGAGCCACGAGCAGTACTTC. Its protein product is CATSHGQGSHEQYF.

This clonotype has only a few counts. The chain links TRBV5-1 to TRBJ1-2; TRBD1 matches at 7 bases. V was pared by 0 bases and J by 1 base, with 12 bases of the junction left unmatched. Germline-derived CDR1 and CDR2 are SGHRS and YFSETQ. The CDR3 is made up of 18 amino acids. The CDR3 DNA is TGCGCCAGCAGCTTGGGAGATGGGACAGCGAACCATAACTATGGCTACACCTTC. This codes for CASSLGDGTANHNYGYTF.

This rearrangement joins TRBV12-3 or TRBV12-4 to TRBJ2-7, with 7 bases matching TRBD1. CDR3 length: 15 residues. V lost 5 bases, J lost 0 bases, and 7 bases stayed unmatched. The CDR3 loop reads CASSLRQGYSYEQYF. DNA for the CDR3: TGTGCCAGCAGTCTAAGACAGGGTTACTCCTACGAGCAGTACTTC.

The CDR3 loop is CASSGQGPYGYTF. CDR3 bases: TGTGCCAGCAGCGGACAGGGCCCCTATGGCTACACCTTC. The chain carries TRBV6-2 or TRBV6-3 and TRBJ1-2; 8 bases map to TRBD1. This CDR3 spans 13 amino acids. CDR1 is MNHEY and CDR2 is SVGEGT in the germline V gene. The ends lost 6 bases at V and 4 bases at J; junction bases unmatched: 4.

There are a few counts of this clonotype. CDR3 region: CASSVGGDPKNIQYF. The CDR3 coding sequence is TGTGCCAGCAGCGTAGGGGGGGATCCCAAAAACATTCAGTACTTC. This sequence joins TRBV9 and TRBJ2-4, with D possibly being TRBD2 (6 bases). From germline, CDR1 is SGDLS and CDR2 YYNGEE. Trimming removed 0 bases at V and 2 bases at J, with 9 bases between. The CDR3 has 15 amino acids.

CDR3 sequence reads: CSAQQGNGELFF. For the CDR3, the DNA is TGCAGTGCTCAACAGGGGAACGGGGAGCTGTTTTTT. This chain links TRBV20-1 with TRBJ2-2, with 7 bases matching TRBD1. The CDR3 covers 12 residues. The germline CDR1 and CDR2 sequences are DFQATT and SNEGSKA (reference sequence). After removal of 5 bases from V and 7 bases from J, the junction contained 4 bases not matched to a gene.

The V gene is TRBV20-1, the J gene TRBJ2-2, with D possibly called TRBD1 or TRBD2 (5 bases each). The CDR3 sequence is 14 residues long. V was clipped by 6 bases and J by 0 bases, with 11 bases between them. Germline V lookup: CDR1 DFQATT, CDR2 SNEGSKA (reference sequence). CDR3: CSASGPSNTGELFF. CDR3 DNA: TGCAGTGCCTCGGGGCCCTCGAACACCGGGGAGCTGTTTTTT.

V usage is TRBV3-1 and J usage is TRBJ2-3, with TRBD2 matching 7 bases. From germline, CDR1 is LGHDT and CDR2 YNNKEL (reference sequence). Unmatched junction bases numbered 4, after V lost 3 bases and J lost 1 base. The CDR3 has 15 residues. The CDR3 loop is CASSHRGRGTDTQYF. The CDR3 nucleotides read TGTGCCAGCAGCCATCGTGGGAGGGGCACAGATACGCAGTATTTT.